The 22 T cell receptor beta chains below all came from one sample that was sequenced in a study of blood T cell repertoires in COVID-19. Some clones are missing from TCRdb's copy, which holds only in-frame ones; the method was immunoSEQ multiplex PCR. The sample has over 200,000 clones; roughly 91% are singletons. Material: PBMCs or T cells enriched from blood (not recorded which). All receptors come from a man aged 35 to 55 who had recovered from COVID-19.

This clone was picked up one time. The rearrangement links TRBV2 to TRBJ2-1; 9 bases match TRBD2. The junction had 9 bases not matched to a gene; V was cut back by 6 bases and J by 3 bases. Germline loops: CDR1 SNHLY, CDR2 FYNNEI. This CDR3 contains 16 residues. CDR3 nucleotides: TGTGCCAGCAGCCAAAGGGCTAGCGGGAACTACAATGAGCAGTTCTTC. This encodes CASSQRASGNYNEQFF.

This clone was recorded a few times. J is TRBJ2-1 and V is TRBV7-3; 7 bases are a match to TRBD2. The CDR3 totals 14 residues. Trimming at V came to 3 bases and at J to 5 bases, leaving 4 bases not matched to a gene. Per the germline V gene, CDR1 is SGHTA and CDR2 is FQGTGA. The DNA for the CDR3 is TGTGCCAGCAGCTTTATGGCGGGGGACAATGAGCAGTTCTTC. Its translation is CASSFMAGDNEQFF. The full variable domain, in which reference TRBV7-3 and TRBJ2-1 provide the parts outside the CDR3, is GAGVSQTPSNKVTEKGKYVELRCDPISGHTALYWYRQSLGQGPEFLIYFQGTGAADDSGLPNDRFFAVRPEGSVSTLKIQRTERGDSAVYLCASSFMAGDNEQFFGPGTRLTVL.

The chain links TRBV6-5 to TRBJ2-7; D uncertain. Trimming stripped 1 base from V and 0 bases from J, with 10 bases between. The CDR3 is 15 amino acids. Germline values: CDR1 MNHEY, CDR2 SVGAGI. CDR3 region: CASSYFSLTSYEQYF. For the CDR3, the DNA is TGTGCCAGCAGTTACTTTTCACTTACCTCCTACGAGCAGTACTTC.

The J gene is TRBJ2-3, the V gene TRBV11-3; unclear D gene. Looked up from germline, CDR1 is SGHNT and CDR2 is YENEEA. CDR3 length: 14 amino acids. Trimming took 1 base from V and 1 from J, leaving 6 bases between them. CDR3 sequence: CASSLGSRTDTQYF. The DNA of the CDR3 is TGTGCCAGCAGCTTAGGGAGCCGCACAGATACGCAGTATTTT.

This chain joins TRBV11-2 and TRBJ1-5, with a tentative D call TRBD1 (6 bases). V lost 4 bases and J 3 bases, leaving 13 bases between the germline ends. This CDR3 has 15 amino acids. CDR1 is SGHAT, CDR2 FQNNGV, per germline. This CDR3 reads CASSSTTGHNQPQHF. CDR3 DNA: TGTGCCAGCAGCTCAACAACAGGGCACAATCAGCCCCAGCATTTT.

This clone was seen at least ten times. This chain joins TRBV11-3 and TRBJ2-7; 10 nucleotides agree with TRBD1. CDR1 is SGHNT, CDR2 YENEEA, per germline. V was pared by 4 bases and J by 0 bases, with 3 bases of the junction left unmatched. This CDR3 region has 15 residues. CDR3 DNA sequence: TGTGCCAGCAGCTCTTGGACAGGGGGCTCCTACGAGCAGTACTTC. Translation gives CASSSWTGGSYEQYF.

V usage is TRBV28 and J usage is TRBJ2-7; a weak D match, TRBD2 (5 bases). The ends were cut back, 2 bases at V and 6 bases at J, with 14 bases in the middle. There are 14 residues in the CDR3. CDR1 and CDR2 from the germline V gene are MDHEN and SYDVKM. The CDR3 loop reads CASSLKVRGVEQYF. The CDR3 region has the DNA TGTGCCAGCAGTTTAAAGGTCCGGGGTGTCGAGCAGTACTTC.

The V call is TRBV11-3, the J call TRBJ2-2; unclear D gene. Germline V gives CDR1 SGHNT, CDR2 YENEEA. CDR3 length: 14 residues. Trimming removed 0 bases from V and 5 bases from J, with 7 bases in between. CDR3 sequence (DNA): TGTGCCAGCAGCTTAGAACAGCTAACCGGGGAGCTGTTTTTT. It specifies CASSLEQLTGELFF.

This clone was recorded once. This chain connects TRBV14 to TRBJ1-1; D ambiguous. Trimming removed 0 bases at V and 0 bases at J, with 8 bases between. Germline CDR1 and CDR2: SGHDN and FVKESK. The CDR3 runs 15 residues. CDR3 sequence (DNA): TGTGCCAGCAGCCAAGAGCGAGCATTGAACACTGAAGCTTTCTTT. It specifies CASSQERALNTEAFF.

The rearrangement joins TRBV21-1 to TRBJ2-7; the table's D gene call, TRBD1, was not cross checked with the DNA. TRBV21-1 counts as a pseudogene. The CDR3 is 18 amino acids. The CDR3 nucleotides read TGTGCCAGCAGGATGAGTAACAGGGTACTTAGAGGTTCCTACGAGCAGTACTTC. It translates to CASRMSNRVLRGSYEQYF.

The CDR3 region is CASSPPGQGQRELFF. In DNA form, the CDR3 reads TGTGCCAGCAGTCCCCCCGGACAGGGCCAGCGGGAGCTGTTTTTT. This chain uses TRBV28 with TRBJ2-2; 8 positions match TRBD1. This CDR3 comprises 15 residues. Germline lookup yields CDR1 MDHEN and CDR2 SYDVKM. J was trimmed by 9 bases and V by 5 bases; bases with no gene match: 11.

The rearrangement uses TRBV6-5 and TRBJ1-1; TRBD1 matches at 7 bases. V lost 2 bases, J lost 2 bases, and 8 bases stayed unmatched. The CDR3 is made up of 16 amino acids. The germline V gene has CDR1 MNHEY and CDR2 SVGAGI. The DNA of the CDR3 is TGTGCCAGCAGTTACGGACCAGGGGGACACAACACTGAAGCTTTCTTT. Translating gives CASSYGPGGHNTEAFF.

The CDR3 reads CASLGVDEQYF. The DNA of the CDR3 is TGTGCCAGCCTAGGGGTGGACGAGCAGTACTTC. This chain links TRBV28 with TRBJ2-7; D is possibly TRBD1 (5 bases). V lost 8 bases and J lost 5, with 10 bases in between. The CDR3 contains 11 residues. Looked up from germline, CDR1 is MDHEN and CDR2 is SYDVKM.

Only one count was recorded for this clone. This chain connects TRBV3-1 (or the pseudogene TRBV3-2) to TRBJ1-2; unclear D gene. Germline values: CDR1 LGHDT, CDR2 YNNKEL (reference sequence). CDR3 length equals 11 residues. Deletions cut 4 bases from V and 8 bases from J, with 8 bases between. The CDR3 DNA reads as TGTGCCAGCAGCCCCGCCGGGGGCTACACCTTC. Protein: CASSPAGGYTF.

This rearrangement joins TRBV4-1 to TRBJ1-2; weak D call: TRBD1 (5 bases). CDR1 is MGHRA and CDR2 is YSYEKL in the germline V gene. The CDR3 runs to 16 residues. The V and J ends lost 1 base and 7 bases respectively, with 19 bases between them. This chain's CDR3 is CASSQAYNGGVSGYTF. CDR3 DNA sequence: TGCGCCAGCAGCCAAGCTTACAACGGGGGAGTGAGTGGCTACACCTTC.

The genes are TRBV28 and TRBJ2-5; 16 nucleotides align to TRBD2. After removal of 2 bases from V and 4 bases from J, the junction contained 4 bases not matched to a gene. The CDR3 is 17 residues long. The V gene's germline CDR1 is MDHEN and CDR2 SYDVKM. The CDR3 loop is CASSLGTSGRALETQYF. The CDR3 nucleotides are TGTGCCAGCAGTTTAGGGACTAGCGGGAGGGCCCTAGAGACCCAGTACTTC.

This chain uses TRBV10-3 with TRBJ2-7; D gene uncertain. CDR3 length: 14 amino acids. Trimming took off 7 bases at V and 6 bases at J, with 19 bases between the two ends. Germline assignment: CDR1 ENHRY and CDR2 SYGVKD. CDR3 DNA sequence: TGTGCCATCACCCCAGATAGCTTTTTGGCCGAGCAGTACTTC. It specifies CAITPDSFLAEQYF.

This clone was seen a few times. The DNA for the CDR3 is TGCGCCAGCAGCCAAGTTGGAGGGACCGGGGAGCTGTTTTTT. Its translation: CASSQVGGTGELFF. The chain employs TRBV4-1 and TRBJ2-2; TRBD2 is a possible D gene (6 bases). This CDR3 region has 14 residues. The germline gives CDR1 MGHRA, CDR2 YSYEKL. V lost 1 base, J lost 5 bases, and 8 bases lay in between.

This clone was counted a single time. This chain uses TRBV6-5 with TRBJ2-7; tentative D call: TRBD2 (6 bases). The germline V and J ends were trimmed by 0 bases and 2 bases, with 11 bases remaining between them. This CDR3 has 15 residues. Germline-derived CDR1 and CDR2 are MNHEY and SVGAGI. CDR3 region: CASSYSIGGPYEQYF. The CDR3, as DNA: TGTGCCAGCAGTTACTCGATCGGGGGACCCTACGAGCAGTACTTC.

This clone was seen a single time. The rearrangement joins TRBV5-1 to TRBJ1-5; TRBD1 might be the D (5 bases). The V gene lost 0 bases and the J gene lost 5 bases, with 9 bases spanning the gap. Germline lookup yields CDR1 SGHRS and CDR2 YFSETQ. The CDR3 has 14 residues. CDR3 in amino acids: CASSLGQQDQPQHF. CDR3 bases: TGCGCCAGCAGCTTGGGACAGCAAGATCAGCCCCAGCATTTT.

The J gene is TRBJ1-5, the V gene TRBV27; D uncertain. Deletions cut 2 bases from V and 5 bases from J, with 10 bases between. The CDR3 runs 14 residues. Germline V gene lookup returns CDR1 MNHEY and CDR2 SMNVEV (reference sequence). CDR3 amino acids: CASSLAGVDQPQHF. DNA for the CDR3: TGTGCCAGCAGTTTAGCGGGTGTGGATCAGCCCCAGCATTTT.

This clone showed up just a few times. This chain uses TRBV18 with TRBJ1-5; D might be TRBD1 (5 bases). The CDR3 is made up of 16 amino acids. The germline V gene has CDR1 KGHSH and CDR2 LQKENI. The V and J ends lost 3 bases and 0 bases respectively, with 12 bases between them. CDR3 protein: CASSPRGEYSNQPQHF. CDR3 coding DNA: TGTGCCAGCTCACCCCGGGGGGAGTATAGCAATCAGCCCCAGCATTTT.